The rows below give T cell receptor beta chains drawn from one sample of a study of blood T cells in healthy people across ages. A single record per CDR3 protein comes from TCRdb applying MiXCR to the 5' RACE reads. The sample lists around 1,500,000 distinct CDR3 sequences, roughly 40% occurring once. The sequenced material came from blood. These TCRs come from a woman under 30 in good health. Both conserved end residues are part of each CDR3. A D gene is named only where the DNA matches it firmly. Clone size is stated in some rows and not others, as once, few, many or a class when expanded.

V gene	D gene	clone size	J gene	CDR3 DNA	CDR3 protein
TRBV4-2	TRBD2	few	TRBJ2-5	TGTGCCAGCAGCCCCGAGAGGGGACTAGCATTCGAGACCCAGTACTTC	CASSPERGLAFETQYF
TRBV12-3/TRBV12-4	-	few	TRBJ2-7	TGTGCCAGCAGCGACAGCGTCCTCTGGTACGAGCAGTACTTC	CASSDSVLWYEQYF
TRBV3-1	-	-	TRBJ2-6	TGTGCCAGCAGCCAAAGTCACAGCCCCAGCTCTGGGGCCAACGTCCTGACTTTC	CASSQSHSPSSGANVLTF
TRBV6-1	-	-	TRBJ1-2	TGTGCCAGCAGTCCCGAGAAGATCTATGGCTACACCTTC	CASSPEKIYGYTF
TRBV27	-	few	TRBJ1-1	TGTGCCAGCAGTGGAGGGGTAGCCACGAACACTGAAGCTTTCTTT	CASSGGVATNTEAFF
TRBV27	TRBD2	-	TRBJ2-3	TGTGCCAGCAGTTTATCGAAAGCACTAGCGGATACAGATACGCAGTATTTT	CASSLSKALADTDTQYF
TRBV2	-	-	TRBJ2-2	TGTGCCAGGCGGGACACTGGCGGGGAGCTGTTTTTT	CARRDTGGELFF
TRBV4-1	-	-	TRBJ1-5	TGCGCCAGCAGCCAAGAAGGAGGGGGAGGAGGCAATCAGCCCCAGCATTTT	CASSQEGGGGGNQPQHF
TRBV29-1	-	few	TRBJ2-7	TGCAGCGTTGGGCCTCGGGACGCGGGTGACGAGCAGTACTTC	CSVGPRDAGDEQYF
TRBV3-1	TRBD1	-	TRBJ1-2	TGTGCCAGCAGCCCGGGAGGACAGGGGGCTTATGGCTACACCTTC	CASSPGGQGAYGYTF
TRBV20-1	TRBD2	few	TRBJ2-4	TGCAGTGCTAGAGGAGGCGGGACTAGCGGGAGGATTTCCAAAAACATTCAGTACTTC	CSARGGGTSGRISKNIQYF
TRBV7-9	-	-	TRBJ2-5	TGTGCCAGCAGCTTGGTCAGAGAAGAGCAGTACTTC	CASSLVREEQYF
TRBV20-1	TRBD2	-	TRBJ2-2	TGCAGTGCTAGAGATTGGGGACTTAGCGGGGGGGCCCACGGGGAGCTGTTTTTT	CSARDWGLSGGAHGELFF
TRBV7-2	-	few	TRBJ2-5	TGTGCCAGCAGCCGGACCCCTGGGACCCAGTACTTC	CASSRTPGTQYF
TRBV3-1	-	-	TRBJ1-2	TGTGCCAGCAGCCAAAGTACGCAGGGTGGTGGCTACACCTTC	CASSQSTQGGGYTF
TRBV12-3/TRBV12-4	TRBD1	few	TRBJ1-2	TGTGCCAGCAGTTTCCCGACAGGGCTGAACTATGGCTACACCTTC	CASSFPTGLNYGYTF
TRBV29-1	TRBD1	many	TRBJ2-3	TGCAGCGTCCACAGGGGAAAGACAGATACGCAGTATTTT	CSVHRGKTDTQYF
TRBV24-1	TRBD1	once	TRBJ2-1	TGTGCCACCAGTGATGGACAGGGTAAAAGTAGGAATGAGCAGTTCTTC	CATSDGQGKSRNEQFF
TRBV7-9	-	-	TRBJ1-4	TGTGCCAGCAGCTCGTCGGGTGGCAGGGTAACCGAAAAACTGTTTTTT	CASSSSGGRVTEKLFF
TRBV27	TRBD1	many	TRBJ2-7	TGTGCCAGCAGTTTACGAGGACAGGGCCCCTACGAGCAGTACTTC	CASSLRGQGPYEQYF
TRBV21-1	-	-	TRBJ2-4	TGTGCCAGCAGCAAAGCTCCGGAGGAGGGATATGCCAAAAACATTCAGTACTTC	CASSKAPEEGYAKNIQYF
TRBV2	-	-	TRBJ2-7	TGTGCCAGCAGATACGGGGGGCTCGAGCAGTACTTC	CASRYGGLEQYF
TRBV7-2	-	few	TRBJ2-7	TGTGCCAGCAGTCGGTCCACCGCCTACGAGCAGTACTTC	CASSRSTAYEQYF